The rows below give T cell receptor beta chains drawn from one sample of a study of immune heterogeneity within non-small cell lung tumors. TCRdb re-called the multiplex PCR reads with MiXCR, one entry per CDR3 protein. The table lists 15,000 to 20,000 distinct CDR3 sequences, around 27% of them singletons. The sequencing sample was made of lung tumor tissue. Receptors were obtained from a man aged 35 to 55 with non-small cell lung cancer. Each CDR3 is given with its conserved first and last residue.

CDR3	V	J
CASSYRTSKGFF	TRBV6-1	TRBJ2-1
CSVSRNTEAFF	TRBV29-1	TRBJ1-1
CGSSSLRAAGVLYNEQFF	TRBV6-2/TRBV6-3	TRBJ2-1
CATSPRTGGYEQYF	TRBV15	TRBJ2-7
CASSYGLSGRSYEQYF	TRBV6-2/TRBV6-3	TRBJ2-7
CATSRDYPAQGSVSGYTF	TRBV15	TRBJ1-2
CASSQAGANTGELFF	TRBV3-1	TRBJ2-2
CASSQGYVTQYF	TRBV3-1	TRBJ2-5
CASSGREGRQFF	TRBV2	TRBJ2-1
CASSALAGVGETQYF	TRBV2	TRBJ2-5
CASSYLRGNNQPQHF	TRBV28	TRBJ1-5
CASSDLSTDTQYF	TRBV9	TRBJ2-3
CASSPVDSGTDTQYF	TRBV5-5	TRBJ2-3
CATSRVKGGELFF	TRBV15	TRBJ2-2
CASSLTGDNEQFF	TRBV5-6	TRBJ2-1
CASRKPGQNRVSGNTIYF	TRBV12-3/TRBV12-4	TRBJ1-3
CASSLEAGGSYGYTF	TRBV7-6	TRBJ1-2
CSAPLAGSYEQYF	TRBV20-1	TRBJ2-7
CAIMDSAPSETQYF	TRBV10-3	TRBJ2-5
CASSARTGGAAEAFF	TRBV5-1	TRBJ1-1
CASASGRGEQYF	TRBV19	TRBJ2-7
CASSLNLGYWGETQYF	TRBV7-3	TRBJ2-5
CASSRNRQGYEQYF	TRBV3-1	TRBJ2-7
CASSLRGTEYNEQFF	TRBV5-8	TRBJ2-1
CASSLVGAPGYGYTF	TRBV9	TRBJ1-2
CATSDRTHNSNQPQHF	TRBV24-1	TRBJ1-5
CASSLVFAGVGDTQYF	TRBV7-9	TRBJ2-3
CASNRLAGSTDTQYF	TRBV2	TRBJ2-3
CASSRQGVYEQYF	TRBV7-2	TRBJ2-7
CAWSQGLNGGEKLFF	TRBV30	TRBJ1-4
CASSSLGNQPQHF	TRBV7-9	TRBJ1-5
CASKVADYCNEQFF	TRBV5-1	TRBJ2-1
CASSLGGSTGKPQHF	TRBV5-5	TRBJ1-5
CASSVGGIGELFF	TRBV9	TRBJ2-2
CTSSVTRNSYEQYF	TRBV12-3/TRBV12-4	TRBJ2-7
CASSKGQVQYF	TRBV3-1	TRBJ2-7
CAWAGTGIHEQYF	TRBV30	TRBJ2-7
CASSSQQRIVGNTEAFF	TRBV11-2	TRBJ1-1
CASSPTGSGNTIYF	TRBV7-6	TRBJ1-3
CASSGRSTYEQFF	TRBV27	TRBJ2-1
CASSQPGLAEETQYF	TRBV5-1	TRBJ2-5
CASSDPAGPKTEAFF	TRBV12-3/TRBV12-4	TRBJ1-1
CAWSRLAGATYEQYF	TRBV30	TRBJ2-7
CASSFGTGRTEAFF	TRBV12-3/TRBV12-4	TRBJ1-1
CAWSVLETQYF	TRBV30	TRBJ2-5
CASSSAWQNNSPLHF	TRBV5-8	TRBJ1-6
CAISQSMRPAGETQYF	TRBV10-3	TRBJ2-5
CASSQDSYGSGINEQYF	TRBV3-1	TRBJ2-7
CASSEVVNTQYF	TRBV6-1	TRBJ2-3